A selection of T cell receptor beta chains follows, all from one sample in a study of blood T cell repertoires in COVID-19. Method: immunoSEQ multiplex PCR; TCRdb's copy keeps in-frame clones and lacks some. The sample consists of over 70,000 clones, about 90% of them appearing once. The sample consisted of peripheral blood. Source of these receptors: a human donor in a cohort sampled during active COVID-19. Each CDR3 is given with its conserved first and last residue. A D gene is named only where the DNA matches it firmly. For some rows the clone size is stated as once, few or many, or as a class when expanded; others skip it.

J gene	clone size	V gene	CDR3 length	D gene	CDR3 protein	CDR3 DNA
TRBJ2-7	.	TRBV27	15	.	CASSPKGGDIYEQYF	TGTGCCAGCAGCCCCAAAGGGGGGGATATCTACGAGCAGTACTTC
TRBJ2-3	.	TRBV7-2	15	.	CASCFGQQGTDTQYF	TGTGCCAGCTGCTTTGGGCAGCAGGGCACAGATACGCAGTATTTT
TRBJ2-1	once	TRBV4-2	15	TRBD2	CASSQAGRSGDEQFF	TGTGCCAGCAGCCAAGCCGGGAGGTCGGGGGATGAGCAGTTCTTC
TRBJ1-2	.	TRBV27	13	.	CASSFGQNYGYTF	TGTGCCAGCAGTTTTGGGCAGAACTATGGCTACACCTTC
TRBJ2-5	.	TRBV10-3	15	TRBD1	CAISDSGTGQETQYF	TGTGCCATCAGTGATTCCGGGACAGGGCAAGAGACCCAGTACTTC
TRBJ2-1	.	TRBV27	16	.	CASSLSPMSGYNEQFF	TGTGCCAGCAGTTTAAGTCCAATGAGCGGTTACAATGAGCAGTTCTTC
TRBJ2-7	once	TRBV24-1	14	.	CATSDPSVGAEQYF	TGTGCCACCAGTGATCCTAGTGTCGGTGCCGAGCAGTACTTC
TRBJ2-1	.	TRBV5-6	18	.	CASSLEAKRSDGYNEQFF	TGTGCCAGCAGCTTGGAGGCCAAGCGGAGCGACGGTTACAATGAGCAGTTCTTC
TRBJ2-1	.	TRBV7-6	21	TRBD2	CASSLGPGQGTSGSVYNEQFF	TGTGCCAGCAGCTTAGGTCCAGGACAGGGAACTAGCGGGAGCGTCTACAATGAGCAGTTCTTC
TRBJ2-1	once	TRBV9	15	.	CASSVQLASYNEQFF	TGTGCCAGCAGCGTACAGTTAGCTTCCTACAATGAGCAGTTCTTC
TRBJ2-7	.	TRBV25-1	17	.	CASSEWSSGRAAYEQYF	TGTGCCAGCAGTGAATGGTCGTCAGGCAGGGCCGCCTACGAGCAGTACTTC
TRBJ1-2	once	TRBV21-1	15	.	CASSKGPGQAYGYTF	TGTGCCAGCAGCAAAGGCCCCGGACAGGCCTATGGCTACACCTTC
TRBJ2-7	.	TRBV5-8	15	TRBD1	CASSRPGQGVYEQYF	TGTGCCAGCAGCCGCCCGGGACAGGGGGTCTACGAGCAGTACTTC
TRBJ2-2	.	TRBV7-2	13	.	CASSRQADGELFF	TGTGCCAGCAGTAGACAGGCGGACGGGGAGCTGTTTTTT
TRBJ1-1	.	TRBV5-1	15	TRBD1	CASSLRTGGASEAFF	TGCGCCAGCAGCTTACGGACAGGGGGGGCTTCAGAAGCTTTCTTT
TRBJ1-1	.	TRBV30	16	.	CAWSSRDPDWNTEAFF	TGTGCCTGGAGTTCCCGAGACCCGGACTGGAACACTGAAGCTTTCTTT
TRBJ1-2	.	TRBV28	14	.	CASATNRATYGYTF	TGTGCCAGCGCCACTAACAGGGCAACCTATGGCTACACCTTC
TRBJ2-1	.	TRBV15	19	TRBD1	CATSRLHRGARLGSHEQFF	TGTGCCACCAGCAGACTCCACAGGGGGGCCCGACTAGGTAGTCATGAGCAGTTCTTC
TRBJ2-1	.	TRBV28	14	TRBD1	CASTWRGGRDEQFF	TGTGCCAGCACTTGGAGAGGGGGCAGGGATGAGCAGTTCTTC
TRBJ1-2	.	TRBV18	14	TRBD1	CASSPPGQSKSYTF	TGTGCCAGCTCACCACCGGGACAGTCTAAGAGCTACACCTTC
TRBJ2-5	.	TRBV5-1	15	.	CASSFDNRGGETQYF	TGCGCCAGCAGCTTTGATAACAGGGGAGGAGAGACCCAGTACTTC
TRBJ1-2	.	TRBV5-4	15	.	CASNLPGQVGSGYTF	TGTGCCAGCAACCTTCCGGGCCAGGTCGGGAGTGGCTACACCTTC
TRBJ1-6	few	TRBV5-4	16	TRBD1	CASSLPGDRGASPLHF	TGTGCCAGCAGCTTACCGGGGGACAGGGGGGCTTCACCCCTCCACTTT
TRBJ2-2	once	TRBV2	14	TRBD2	CASSGPSGSRQLFF	TGTGCCAGCAGTGGACCTAGCGGGAGTAGGCAGCTGTTTTTT
TRBJ1-1	few	TRBV4-1	16	.	CASSQDGRQGNTEAFF	TGCGCCAGCAGCCAAGATGGAAGGCAGGGGAACACTGAAGCTTTCTTT
TRBJ2-1	.	TRBV7-9	18	TRBD2	CASSSHQLAGYSYNEQFF	TGTGCCAGCAGCTCTCATCAACTAGCGGGATACTCCTACAATGAGCAGTTCTTC
TRBJ1-2	.	TRBV5-8	17	.	CASSLGSRGSMSYGYTF	TGTGCCAGCAGCTTGGGTAGTAGGGGCTCTATGAGCTATGGCTACACCTTC